These 31 T cell receptor beta chains share one sample of origin, sequenced in a study of blood T cell repertoires in COVID-19. Only in-frame clones appear in the TCRdb table, and some are missing; sequencing was by immunoSEQ multiplex PCR. This sample has 59,000 or so clones, with more than 75% found just once. The sequencing input was peripheral blood. These TCRs come from a human donor in a cohort sampled during active COVID-19.

V usage is TRBV19 and J usage is TRBJ2-7; TRBD1 is a possible D gene (6 bases). Trimming shortened V by 3 bases and J by 6 bases, and 15 bases separated the two germline ends. CDR3 length equals 14 residues. The germline V gene encodes CDR1 LNHDA and CDR2 SQIVND (reference sequence). Here the CDR3 reads CASSILPGQTEQYF. The CDR3 DNA follows: TGTGCCAGTAGTATTTTGCCCGGACAGACCGAGCAGTACTTC.

The chain couples TRBV5-6 to TRBJ2-7; 7 nucleotides align to TRBD2. Germline loops: CDR1 SGHDT, CDR2 YYEEEE. The V gene end was trimmed by 2 bases and the J gene end by 7 bases; junction bases not matched to a gene: 12. The CDR3 is made up of 15 amino acids. CDR3 protein: CASSFPRGSPREQYF. CDR3 in DNA: TGTGCCAGCAGCTTTCCTCGCGGGAGTCCTAGGGAGCAGTACTTC.

The V gene is TRBV27, the J gene TRBJ1-1; 10 bases fit TRBD1. Trimming removed 5 bases from V and 3 bases from J; junction bases left unmatched: 9. Germline CDR1 and CDR2: MNHEY and SMNVEV (reference sequence). This CDR3 contains 16 residues. DNA for the CDR3: TGTGCCAGCAGTCCAGGACAGGGGGGAGGGTACACTGAAGCTTTCTTT. Its translation is CASSPGQGGGYTEAFF.

The chain employs TRBV5-1 and TRBJ2-7; D is unresolved. The CDR3 runs 15 residues. Germline V CDR1 and CDR2: SGHRS, YFSETQ. Trimming took off 3 bases at V and 3 bases at J, with 16 bases between the two ends. DNA for the CDR3: TGCGCCAGCAGCTGGTCCCACAAGGCGGACTACGAGCAGTACTTC. As protein: CASSWSHKADYEQYF. The full variable domain, completed using reference TRBV5-1 and TRBJ2-7, is KAGVTQTPRYLIKTRGQQVTLSCSPISGHRSVSWYQQTPGQGLQFLFEYFSETQRNKGNFPGRFSGRQFSNSRSEMNVSTLELGDSALYLCASSWSHKADYEQYFGPGTRLTVT.

J is TRBJ2-7 and V is TRBV11-1; weak D call: TRBD2 (5 bases). CDR1 and CDR2 (germline): SGHAT, FQDESV (reference sequence). This CDR3 is 15 amino acids long. The V gene lost 0 bases and the J gene lost 1 base, with 10 bases spanning the gap. The CDR3, as DNA: TGTGCCAGCAGCTTAGCCGGGAAGAAGTCCTACGAGCAGTACTTC. Its protein product is CASSLAGKKSYEQYF.

The chain combines TRBV6-5 with TRBJ2-7; D gene uncertain. The CDR3 has 11 residues. CDR1 and CDR2 from the germline V gene are MNHEY and SVGAGI. With 6 bases removed from V and 1 base from J, the gap between germline ends came to 4 bases. CDR3 residues: CASSQSYEQYF. The CDR3 DNA is TGTGCCAGCAGCCAATCCTACGAGCAGTACTTC.

V and J are TRBV28 and TRBJ2-3, with D perhaps TRBD2 (7 bases). CDR3 length: 15 amino acids. CDR1 is MDHEN and CDR2 is SYDVKM in the germline V gene. Trimming shortened V by 3 bases and J by 4 bases, and 14 bases separated the two germline ends. CDR3 nucleotide sequence: TGTGCCAGCAGTTTGGGGGGGGGCCTCGCAGATACGCAGTATTTT. Translation gives CASSLGGGLADTQYF.

The rearrangement uses TRBV28 and TRBJ2-2, with 7 bases identical to TRBD2. The CDR3 has 15 residues. Trimming cost V 5 bases and J 4 bases; bases outside gene matches: 7. Per the germline V gene, CDR1 is MDHEN and CDR2 is SYDVKM. CDR3 protein: CASSGGGLTTGELFF. CDR3 coding DNA: TGTGCCAGCAGTGGGGGGGGTCTAACCACCGGGGAGCTGTTTTTT.

CDR3 DNA sequence: TGCGCCAGCGGGACTAGGGACACAGATACGCAGTATTTT. Its protein product is CASGTRDTDTQYF. The chain couples TRBV5-1 to TRBJ2-3; TRBD2 agrees at 8 bases. CDR3 length equals 13 residues. Unmatched junction bases numbered 3, after V lost 7 bases and J lost 2 bases. Germline loops: CDR1 SGHRS, CDR2 YFSETQ.

This clone turned up a few times. The chain employs TRBV28 and TRBJ1-2; 8 bases are a match to TRBD1. V shed 6 bases and J 4 bases; nucleotides not matched to a gene: 10. There are 15 residues in the CDR3. Looked up from germline, CDR1 is MDHEN and CDR2 is SYDVKM. The CDR3 nucleotides are TGTGCCAGCAGGATTGGACAGGGCTTCAGCTATGGCTACACCTTC. Protein sequence: CASRIGQGFSYGYTF.

The chain recombines TRBV9 with TRBJ2-3; TRBD2 agrees at 8 bases. Germline lookup yields CDR1 SGDLS and CDR2 YYNGEE. The CDR3 is made up of 17 amino acids. Trimming cost V 0 bases and J 5 bases; bases outside gene matches: 11. Here the CDR3 reads CASSVAGVAGWVDTQYF. DNA of the CDR3: TGTGCCAGCAGCGTAGCTGGGGTAGCGGGATGGGTAGATACGCAGTATTTT.

The rearrangement uses TRBV24-1 and TRBJ2-3; possible D gene TRBD1, 6 bases. Germline V gene lookup returns CDR1 KGHDR and CDR2 SFDVKD. Trimming shortened V by 7 bases and J by 7 bases, and 23 bases separated the two germline ends. The CDR3 has 16 residues. The CDR3 sequence: CATSSNGGTGWYTQYF. The CDR3 DNA sequence: TGTGCCACCAGCTCAAATGGGGGCACCGGGTGGTATACGCAGTATTTT.

The rearrangement joins TRBV15 to TRBJ1-2, with 7 bases identical to TRBD1. Germline assignment: CDR1 LNHNV and CDR2 YYDKDF (reference sequence). V shed 3 bases, J shed 2 bases, and the junction held 3 bases outside the gene matches. This CDR3 is built from 14 residues. The CDR3 sequence is CATSRTGLNYGYTF. CDR3 in DNA: TGTGCCACCAGCAGGACAGGGCTCAACTATGGCTACACCTTC.

The V and J genes are TRBV5-5 and TRBJ2-1; 10 bases map to TRBD1. The CDR3 length is 15 residues. Per the germline V gene, CDR1 is SGHKS and CDR2 is YYEKEE (reference sequence). The V segment lost 3 bases and the J segment 12 bases; nucleotides outside the gene matches: 12. CDR3: CASSSDPGQGLGQFF. The DNA for the CDR3 is TGTGCCAGCAGCTCTGACCCGGGACAGGGGCTCGGGCAGTTCTTC.

The gene calls are TRBV19 and TRBJ2-7, with TRBD1 matching 9 bases. Germline-derived CDR1 and CDR2 are LNHDA and SQIVND (reference sequence). J was trimmed by 4 bases and V by 5 bases; bases with no gene match: 6. The CDR3 totals 14 residues. This CDR3 reads CASSVGTGRYEQYF. Here the CDR3 DNA reads TGTGCCAGTAGTGTGGGGACAGGGCGGTACGAGCAGTACTTC.

The CDR3 loop is CASSPRPAGVLAGVHEQYF. The CDR3 DNA reads TGTGCCAGCAGCCCAAGACCCGCGGGGGTCCTAGCGGGAGTTCACGAGCAGTACTTC. The chain uses TRBV6-2 or TRBV6-3 and TRBJ2-7; 10 bases align to TRBD2. Germline values: CDR1 MNHEY, CDR2 SVGEGT. Trimming removed 6 bases from V and 5 bases from J; junction bases left unmatched: 22. The CDR3 is made up of 19 amino acids.

This rearrangement joins TRBV6-5 to TRBJ1-5; 11 nucleotides agree with TRBD1. The ends lost 10 bases at V and 3 bases at J; junction bases unmatched: 5. CDR1 is MNHEY and CDR2 is SVGAGI in the germline V gene. The CDR3 has 14 residues. CDR3 sequence: CATGTGGFNQPQHF. CDR3 bases: TGTGCCACAGGGACAGGGGGTTTCAATCAGCCCCAGCATTTT.

This chain connects TRBV6-5 to TRBJ2-3; 7 bases fit TRBD2. Germline V gene sequence: CDR1 MNHEY, CDR2 SVGAGI. V shed 2 bases, J shed 9 bases, and the junction held 11 bases outside the gene matches. This CDR3 is 15 amino acids long. The CDR3 protein is CASSYIGLEVDTQYF. CDR3 DNA: TGTGCCAGCAGTTACATCGGACTAGAAGTCGACACGCAGTATTTT.

The chain recombines TRBV10-3 with TRBJ1-2; unclear D gene. The CDR3 covers 14 residues. The V gene's germline CDR1 is ENHRY and CDR2 SYGVKD. Trimming removed 4 bases at V and 4 bases at J, with 13 bases between. The CDR3 loop is CAISGGSGSYGYTF. DNA of the CDR3: TGTGCCATCAGTGGGGGTTCCGGGAGCTATGGCTACACCTTC.

This clone was observed a single time. The gene calls are TRBV3-1 (or the pseudogene TRBV3-2) and TRBJ2-1; TRBD2 matches at 8 bases. This CDR3 is 13 amino acids long. Germline CDR1 and CDR2: LGHDT and YNNKEL (reference sequence). V was pared by 3 bases and J by 9 bases, with 4 bases of the junction left unmatched. CDR3 amino acids: CASSQVSGIEQFF. The CDR3 region has the DNA TGTGCCAGCAGCCAGGTTAGCGGGATTGAGCAGTTCTTC.

The chain links TRBV4-2 to TRBJ2-5; 9 bases match TRBD1. This CDR3 is built from 15 residues. Per germline, CDR1 LGHNA and CDR2 YNFKEQ. The V segment lost 4 bases and the J segment 3 bases; nucleotides outside the gene matches: 6. CDR3 loop: CASSRAGTGKETQYF. CDR3 DNA: TGTGCCAGCAGCCGGGCCGGGACAGGGAAAGAGACCCAGTACTTC.

V gene TRBV6-2 or TRBV6-3 combines with J gene TRBJ2-5, with a tentative D call TRBD1 (5 bases). The CDR3 covers 12 residues. Between the trimmed V and J ends, which lost 4 bases and 5 bases, there was a span of 8 bases. Germline assignment: CDR1 MNHEY and CDR2 SVGEGT. CDR3 coding DNA: TGTGCCAGCAGTTTCAGGGATGAGACCCAGTACTTC. This codes for CASSFRDETQYF.

This rearrangement joins TRBV3-1 (or the pseudogene TRBV3-2) to TRBJ1-1; D is unresolved. Trimming pared 2 bases from V and 4 bases from J, leaving 11 bases between. Germline assignment: CDR1 LGHDT and CDR2 YNNKEL (reference sequence). The CDR3 is 14 amino acids. CDR3 region: CASSQMRVGTEAFF. The CDR3 DNA is TGTGCCAGCAGCCAAATGAGGGTAGGCACTGAAGCTTTCTTT.

The chain joins TRBV10-1 to TRBJ1-1; tentative D call: TRBD1 (6 bases). The CDR3 runs to 16 residues. Trimming shortened V by 3 bases and J by 2 bases, and 16 bases separated the two germline ends. Germline V gives CDR1 WNHNN, CDR2 SYGVQD (reference sequence). CDR3 in amino acids: CASSERVWGLNTEAFF. CDR3 nucleotide sequence: TGCGCCAGCAGTGAAAGGGTCTGGGGGCTAAACACTGAAGCTTTCTTT.

This clone was picked up one time. CDR3 nucleotides: TGTGCCGATGACAGGTCCTACGAGCAGTACTTC. Protein: CADDRSYEQYF. The chain carries TRBV15 and TRBJ2-7; weak D call: TRBD1 (6 bases). V was cut by 11 bases and J by 1 base, with 9 bases left in between. This CDR3 is built from 11 residues. Germline V gives CDR1 LNHNV, CDR2 YYDKDF (reference sequence).

The CDR3 DNA reads as TGTGCCAGCAGTCGTAGCCAGGCTAGCATCTGGGGCGAGCAGTACTTC. This gives the protein CASSRSQASIWGEQYF. V and J are TRBV11-3 and TRBJ2-7; a possible D gene is TRBD2 (5 bases). This CDR3 spans 16 amino acids. Germline V CDR1 and CDR2: SGHNT, YENEEA. With 6 bases removed from V and 6 bases from J, the gap between germline ends came to 24 bases.

This clone was observed a few times. The genes are TRBV2 and TRBJ2-7; 11 bases map to TRBD2. Germline assignment: CDR1 SNHLY and CDR2 FYNNEI. The CDR3 totals 16 residues. V shed 4 bases and J 6 bases; nucleotides not matched to a gene: 11. As DNA, the CDR3 is TGTGCCAGCAGTGGTGGTAGCGGGAGGGCCGGGAGCGAGCAGTACTTC. Encoded protein: CASSGGSGRAGSEQYF.

The rearrangement uses TRBV7-6 and TRBJ2-3; possibly TRBD1 for D (6 bases). This CDR3 contains 15 residues. V was pared by 1 base and J by 2 bases, with 10 bases between. CDR1 is SGHVS, CDR2 FNYEAQ, per germline. The CDR3 loop is CASSLGQGITDTQYF. Here the CDR3 DNA reads TGTGCCAGCAGCTTAGGTCAGGGGATCACAGATACGCAGTATTTT.

V and J are TRBV7-3 and TRBJ2-1; 16 bases map to TRBD2. Germline values: CDR1 SGHTA, CDR2 FQGTGA. The CDR3 sequence is 16 residues long. After removal of 2 bases from V and 9 bases from J, the junction contained 4 bases not matched to a gene. This CDR3 is CASSLGGLAGGVEQFF. For the CDR3, the DNA is TGTGCCAGCAGCTTAGGGGGACTAGCGGGAGGGGTTGAGCAGTTCTTC.

V and J are TRBV18 and TRBJ1-4, with TRBD1 as a possible D gene (6 bases). CDR1 is KGHSH, CDR2 LQKENI, per germline. V lost 6 bases, J lost 8 bases, and 13 bases lay in between. The CDR3 consists of 13 residues. The CDR3, as DNA: TGTGCCAGCTCTCCCGGACAGCAGGAAAAACTGTTTTTT. As protein: CASSPGQQEKLFF.

The chain recombines TRBV11-2 with TRBJ1-2, with D maybe TRBD1 (5 bases). Trimming took 3 bases from V and 3 from J, leaving 23 bases between them. Per the germline V gene, CDR1 is SGHAT and CDR2 is FQNNGV. This CDR3 contains 18 residues. The CDR3 DNA sequence: TGTGCCAGCAGCTTTCTAGGGATTAAAGGGGCAATTGACTATGGCTACACCTTC. Residues: CASSFLGIKGAIDYGYTF.